Presented here are 11 T cell receptor beta chains from one specimen sequenced in a study of identical twins. TCRdb analysed the 5' RACE reads with MiXCR anew, one entry per CDR3 protein. The sample yields 350,000 or so distinct CDR3 sequences, approximately 10% seen once. Source material: naive T cells sorted from blood. The receptors come from a woman aged 50 to 65 in good health.

This clonotype was picked up many times. The V and J genes are TRBV9 and TRBJ2-5; D not certain. Germline CDR1 SGDLS, CDR2 YYNGEE. V was pared by 0 bases and J by 4 bases, with 4 bases between. This CDR3 is built from 12 residues. CDR3 in amino acids: CASSVVGETQYF. The DNA of the CDR3 is TGTGCCAGCAGCGTAGTTGGAGAGACCCAGTACTTC.

The chain couples TRBV20-1 to TRBJ2-1; 7 bases align to TRBD1. CDR1 DFQATT and CDR2 SNEGSKA come from the germline V gene (reference sequence). Unmatched junction bases numbered 11, after V lost 3 bases and J lost 0 bases. The CDR3 spans 17 residues. CDR3 loop: CSASDLQGDPSYNEQFF. In nucleotides, the CDR3 is TGCAGTGCTAGCGACCTTCAGGGGGATCCCTCCTACAATGAGCAGTTCTTC.

The sample holds many counts of this clonotype. This chain connects TRBV10-3 to TRBJ2-1; the match to TRBD1 covers 8 bases. Germline V CDR1 and CDR2: ENHRY, SYGVKD. The CDR3 is made up of 12 amino acids. V shed 10 bases, J shed 8 bases, and the junction held 7 bases outside the gene matches. The chain's CDR3 is CATGQGMDEQFF. As DNA, the CDR3 is TGTGCCACTGGACAGGGCATGGATGAGCAGTTCTTC.

In this sample, this clonotype turned up a few times. In DNA form, the CDR3 reads TGCAGTGCTAGGGGATTCAATCAGCCCCAGCATTTT. It specifies CSARGFNQPQHF. This chain uses TRBV20-1 with TRBJ1-5; no firm D call. This CDR3 is 12 amino acids long. Germline V CDR1 and CDR2: DFQATT, SNEGSKA (reference sequence). Trimming shortened V by 3 bases and J by 3 bases, and 6 bases separated the two germline ends.

This clonotype has only a few counts. The gene calls are TRBV5-1 and TRBJ2-2, with 8 bases matching TRBD1. J gave up 6 bases and V 4 bases, and 8 bases lay outside the gene matches. This CDR3 comprises 15 residues. Germline CDR1 SGHRS, CDR2 YFSETQ. CDR3 in amino acids: CASSDGTGRPGELFF. CDR3 DNA sequence: TGCGCCAGCAGCGACGGGACAGGTCGACCCGGGGAGCTGTTTTTT.

V gene TRBV20-1 combines with J gene TRBJ2-4, with 11 bases identical to TRBD2. Germline V gene data show CDR1 as DFQATT and CDR2 as SNEGSKA (reference sequence). CDR3 length: 15 amino acids. After removal of 6 bases from V and 0 bases from J, the junction contained 4 bases not matched to a gene. CDR3 residues: CSATSGAIAKNIQYF. The CDR3 nucleotides read TGCAGTGCGACTAGCGGGGCAATAGCCAAAAACATTCAGTACTTC.

The chain recombines TRBV20-1 with TRBJ2-1, with D perhaps matching TRBD2 (7 bases). V was pared by 7 bases and J by 7 bases, with 17 bases between. Germline V gene lookup returns CDR1 DFQATT and CDR2 SNEGSKA (reference sequence). The CDR3 runs to 13 residues. For the CDR3, the DNA is TGCAGTGTAAAGAGGGGGGGCGGAAATGAGCAGTTCTTC. It specifies CSVKRGGGNEQFF.

At least ten counts were recorded for this clonotype. The J gene is TRBJ2-1, the V gene TRBV12-3 or TRBV12-4; D possibly matches TRBD1 or TRBD2 (8 bases each). The CDR3 totals 22 residues. Trimming took off 5 bases at V and 5 bases at J, with 37 bases between the two ends. Here the CDR3 DNA reads TGTGCCAGCAGTCCGAACCCAGGGGGCTCGAGCGGGAGAATCGACTTAAACAATGAGCAGTTCTTC. Its protein product is CASSPNPGGSSGRIDLNNEQFF.

This clonotype was seen more than once but under ten times. The CDR3 bases are TGCAGTGCTACAAGGACAGGCTTAACCGGGGAGCTGTTTTTT. Protein: CSATRTGLTGELFF. The chain combines TRBV20-1 with TRBJ2-2, with TRBD1 matching 7 bases. J was trimmed by 5 bases and V by 4 bases; bases with no gene match: 7. The CDR3 has 14 amino acids. Germline V gene sequence: CDR1 DFQATT, CDR2 SNEGSKA (reference sequence).

In its sample, this clonotype was seen a few times. J is TRBJ2-3 and V is TRBV5-5, with TRBD2 matching over 13 bases. The CDR3 loop spans 16 amino acids. The V and J ends lost 2 bases and 5 bases, in that order; junction bases with no gene match: 5. Looked up from germline, CDR1 is SGHKS and CDR2 is YYEKEE (reference sequence). The CDR3 sequence: CASSFGLAGVQDTQYF. The CDR3 coding sequence is TGTGCCAGCAGCTTCGGACTAGCGGGAGTTCAAGATACGCAGTATTTT. The whole variable domain, filled in from reference TRBV5-5 and TRBJ2-3, reads DAGVTQSPTHLIKTRGQQVTLRCSPISGHKSVSWYQQVLGQGPQFIFQYYEKEERGRGNFPDRFSARQFPNYSSELNVNALLLGDSALYLCASSFGLAGVQDTQYFGPGTRLTVL.

This clonotype has more than one count but fewer than ten. The chain joins TRBV4-1 to TRBJ2-7; tentatively, D is TRBD1 (6 bases). V gave up 0 bases and J gave up 6 bases, with 9 bases separating them. CDR3 length equals 13 residues. The germline V gene encodes CDR1 MGHRA and CDR2 YSYEKL. The CDR3 DNA is TGCGCCAGCAGCCAAGACCCACAGGGCGAGCAGTACTTC. Amino acids: CASSQDPQGEQYF.